This T cell receptor beta chain was captured in a study of monozygotic twins with inflammatory bowel disease. The CDR3 is made up of 18 amino acids. Findings and limits, study-wide: Added variability in patient repertoires may stem from differing immunosuppressive treatments.

Via template switching, UMIs carrying a 6-nucleotide sample barcode were introduced. TCRdb re-called the 5' RACE reads and catalogs CDR3 proteins one per entry, DNA excluded. This table lists a few hundred thousand distinct CDR3 sequences. For this clonotype: The antigen is undetermined.

Sequenced input: blood. The receptor was derived from a human donor with ulcerative colitis or Crohn's disease, or a healthy co-twin of an affected twin (not recorded which). The chain couples TRBV12-3 or TRBV12-4 to TRBJ1-1; the D gene TCRdb calls, TRBD1, cannot be checked with no DNA. CDR3 residues: CASSPRTGGVMLATEAFF.